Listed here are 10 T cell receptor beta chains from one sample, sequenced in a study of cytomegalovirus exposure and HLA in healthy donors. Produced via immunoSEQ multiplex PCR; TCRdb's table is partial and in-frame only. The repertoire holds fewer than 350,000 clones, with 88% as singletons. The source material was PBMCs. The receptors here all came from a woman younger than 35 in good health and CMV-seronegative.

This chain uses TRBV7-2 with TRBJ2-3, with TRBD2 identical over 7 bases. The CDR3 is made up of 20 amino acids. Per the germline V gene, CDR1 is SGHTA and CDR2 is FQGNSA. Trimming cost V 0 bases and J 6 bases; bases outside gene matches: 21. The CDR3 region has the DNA TGTGCCAGCAGCTTAGCTAAGATATTTGGGAGGGTTAACCAGTCGGATACGCAGTATTTT. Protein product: CASSLAKIFGRVNQSDTQYF. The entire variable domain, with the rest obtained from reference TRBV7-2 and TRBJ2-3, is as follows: GAGVSQSPSNKVTEKGKDVELRCDPISGHTALYWYRQSLGQGLEFLIYFQGNSAPDKSGLPSDRFSAERTGGSVSTLTIQRTQQEDSAVYLCASSLAKIFGRVNQSDTQYFGPGTRLTVL.

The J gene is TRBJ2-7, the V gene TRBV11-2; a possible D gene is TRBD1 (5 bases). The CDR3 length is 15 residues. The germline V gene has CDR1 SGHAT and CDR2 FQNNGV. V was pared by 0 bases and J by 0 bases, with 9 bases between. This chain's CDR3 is CASSLDWGGSYEQYF. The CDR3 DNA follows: TGTGCCAGCAGCTTAGATTGGGGCGGCTCCTACGAGCAGTACTTC.

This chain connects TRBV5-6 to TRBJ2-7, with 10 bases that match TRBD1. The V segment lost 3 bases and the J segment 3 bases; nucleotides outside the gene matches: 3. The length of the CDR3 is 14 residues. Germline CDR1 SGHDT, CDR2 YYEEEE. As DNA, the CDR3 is TGTGCCAGCAGCTCGGACAGGGGGGGCTACGAGCAGTACTTC. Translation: CASSSDRGGYEQYF.

CDR3 sequence (DNA): TGTGCCAGCAGTGAGGGGCTAGGTTGGAACACCGGGGAGCTGTTTTTT. Amino acids: CASSEGLGWNTGELFF. The chain couples TRBV2 to TRBJ2-2; TRBD1 is a possible D gene (5 bases). Germline V gene sequence: CDR1 SNHLY, CDR2 FYNNEI. Trimming took off 3 bases at V and 1 base at J, with 12 bases between the two ends. CDR3 length equals 16 residues.

CDR3 protein: CASSFHGTAYEQYF. The CDR3 region has the DNA TGTGCCAGCAGTTTTCACGGGACAGCCTACGAGCAGTACTTC. The V gene is TRBV28, the J gene TRBJ2-7; TRBD1 agrees at 7 bases. Germline V gene data show CDR1 as MDHEN and CDR2 as SYDVKM. The CDR3 has 14 amino acids. V dropped 3 bases and J dropped 2; count of bases not matched to a gene: 4.

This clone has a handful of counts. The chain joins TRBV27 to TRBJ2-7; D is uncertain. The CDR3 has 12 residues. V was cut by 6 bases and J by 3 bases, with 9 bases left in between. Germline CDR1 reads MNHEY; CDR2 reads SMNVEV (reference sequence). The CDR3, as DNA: TGTGCCAGCAGGCCCTCGCGCTACGAGCAGTACTTC. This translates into CASRPSRYEQYF.

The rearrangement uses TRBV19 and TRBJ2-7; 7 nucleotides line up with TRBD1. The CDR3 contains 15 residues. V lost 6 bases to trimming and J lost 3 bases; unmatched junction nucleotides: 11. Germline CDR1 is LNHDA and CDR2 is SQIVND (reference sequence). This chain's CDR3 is CASSPPRDRGYEQYF. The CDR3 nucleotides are TGTGCCAGTAGCCCCCCCCGGGACAGAGGCTACGAGCAGTACTTC.

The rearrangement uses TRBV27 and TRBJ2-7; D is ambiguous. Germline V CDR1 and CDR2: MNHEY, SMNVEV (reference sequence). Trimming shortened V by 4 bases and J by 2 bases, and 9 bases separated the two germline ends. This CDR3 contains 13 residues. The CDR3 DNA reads TGTGCCAGCAGTTCCTCTCCGGCCTACGAGCAGTACTTC. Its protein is CASSSSPAYEQYF.

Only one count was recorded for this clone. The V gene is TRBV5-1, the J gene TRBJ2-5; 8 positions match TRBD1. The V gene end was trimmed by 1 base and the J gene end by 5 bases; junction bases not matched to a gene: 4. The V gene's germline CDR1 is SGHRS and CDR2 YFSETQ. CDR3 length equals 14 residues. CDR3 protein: CASSLKQGVETQYF. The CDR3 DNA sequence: TGCGCCAGCAGCTTGAAACAGGGGGTCGAGACCCAGTACTTC.

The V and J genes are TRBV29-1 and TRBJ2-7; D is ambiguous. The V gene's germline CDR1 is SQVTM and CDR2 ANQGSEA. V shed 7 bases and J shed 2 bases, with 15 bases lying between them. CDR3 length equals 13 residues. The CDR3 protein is CSASPEGAYEQYF. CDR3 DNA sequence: TGCAGCGCGTCACCAGAAGGAGCCTACGAGCAGTACTTC.